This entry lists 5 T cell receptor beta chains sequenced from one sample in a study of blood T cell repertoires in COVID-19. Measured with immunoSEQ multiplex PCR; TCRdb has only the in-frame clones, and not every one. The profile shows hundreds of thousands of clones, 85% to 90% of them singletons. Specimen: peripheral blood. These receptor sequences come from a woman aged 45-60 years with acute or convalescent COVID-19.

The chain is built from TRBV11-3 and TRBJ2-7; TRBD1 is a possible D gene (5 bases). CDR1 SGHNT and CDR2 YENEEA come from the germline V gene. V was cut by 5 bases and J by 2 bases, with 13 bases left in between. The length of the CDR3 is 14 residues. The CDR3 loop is CASSPRQKAYEQYF. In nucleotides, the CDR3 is TGTGCCAGCAGCCCTAGACAGAAAGCCTACGAGCAGTACTTC. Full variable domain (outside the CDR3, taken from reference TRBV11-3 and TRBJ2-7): EAGVVQSPRYKIIEKKQPVAFWCNPISGHNTLYWYLQNLGQGPELLIRYENEEAVDDSQLPKDRFSAERLKGVDSTLKIQPAELGDSAVYLCASSPRQKAYEQYFGPGTRLTVT.

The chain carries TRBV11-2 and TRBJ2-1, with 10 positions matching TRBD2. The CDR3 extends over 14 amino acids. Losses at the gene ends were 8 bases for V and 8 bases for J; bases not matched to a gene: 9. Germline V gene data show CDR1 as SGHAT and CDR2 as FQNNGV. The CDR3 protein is CASGEREGGHEQFF. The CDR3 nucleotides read TGTGCCAGCGGAGAGCGGGAGGGGGGACATGAGCAGTTCTTC.

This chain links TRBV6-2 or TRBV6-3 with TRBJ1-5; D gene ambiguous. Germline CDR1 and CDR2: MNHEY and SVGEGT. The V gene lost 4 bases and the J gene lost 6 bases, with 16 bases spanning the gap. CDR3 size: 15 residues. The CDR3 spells CASSSDSGKGQPQHF. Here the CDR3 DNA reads TGTGCCAGCAGTTCCGACTCGGGGAAGGGTCAGCCCCAGCATTTT.

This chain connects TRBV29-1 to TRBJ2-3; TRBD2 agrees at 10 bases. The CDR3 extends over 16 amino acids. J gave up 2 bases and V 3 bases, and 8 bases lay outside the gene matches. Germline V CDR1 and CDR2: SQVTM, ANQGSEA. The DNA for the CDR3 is TGCAGCGTTGATGGTGGTAGCGGGGGGCCCACAGATACGCAGTATTTT. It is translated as CSVDGGSGGPTDTQYF.

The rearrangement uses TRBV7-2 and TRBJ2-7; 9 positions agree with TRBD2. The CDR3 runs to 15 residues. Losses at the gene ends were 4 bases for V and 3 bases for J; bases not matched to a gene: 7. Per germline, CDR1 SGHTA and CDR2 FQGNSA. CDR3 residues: CASSSGGLAFYEQYF. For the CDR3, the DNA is TGTGCCAGCAGCTCAGGGGGACTAGCCTTCTACGAGCAGTACTTC.